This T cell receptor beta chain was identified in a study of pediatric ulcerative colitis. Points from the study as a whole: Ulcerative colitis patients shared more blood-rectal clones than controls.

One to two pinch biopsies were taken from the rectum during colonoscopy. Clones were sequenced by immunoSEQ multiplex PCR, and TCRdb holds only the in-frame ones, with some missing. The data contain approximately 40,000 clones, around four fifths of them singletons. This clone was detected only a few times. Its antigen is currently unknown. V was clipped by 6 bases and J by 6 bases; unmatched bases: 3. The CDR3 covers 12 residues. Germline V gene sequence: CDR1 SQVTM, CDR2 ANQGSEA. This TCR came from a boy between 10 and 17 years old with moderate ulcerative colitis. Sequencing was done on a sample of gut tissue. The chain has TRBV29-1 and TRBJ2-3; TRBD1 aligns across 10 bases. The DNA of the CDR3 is TGCAGCGTAGGACAGGGGGGGGATACGCAGTATTTT. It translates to CSVGQGGDTQYF.